These 21 T cell receptor beta chains share one sample of origin, sequenced in a study of shared clonotypes between healthy human individuals. Sequenced by immunoSEQ multiplex PCR; TCRdb stores in-frame clones only, minus some. The data show about 500,000 clones, over 60% seen once. The sequenced sample was PBMCs. The receptor set was obtained from a woman in her 40s in good health. Some clones in this sample may be carry-over from other donors' samples.

This clone appeared once. A read error is likely here: a far larger clone is one base away. Other nucleotide sequences in the sample specify the same CDR3. The J gene is TRBJ1-2, the V gene TRBV5-4, with a possible D match to TRBD1 (6 bases). The CDR3 consists of 14 residues. CDR1 and CDR2 from the germline V gene are SGHNT and YYREEE (reference sequence). With 2 bases removed from V and 6 bases from J, the gap between germline ends came to 14 bases. The CDR3 loop is CASSLTQGADGYTF. The CDR3 DNA is TGTGCCAGCAGCTTAACACAGGGAGCCGATGGCTACACCTTC.

This clone was seen once. The chain is built from TRBV30 and TRBJ2-7; D is uncertain. There are 14 residues in the CDR3. CDR1 is GTSNPN and CDR2 is SVGIG in the germline V gene (reference sequence). Trimming removed 4 bases from V and 4 bases from J, with 17 bases in between. CDR3 in DNA: TGTGCCTGGAATCCCCGGATGGTTTCTTACGAGCAGTACTTC. Translating gives CAWNPRMVSYEQYF.

This clone turned up a few times. CDR3 amino acids: CASTTTGAGTGSSYEQYF. The CDR3 region has the DNA TGTGCCAGCACCACCACGGGGGCCGGGACAGGGTCGTCCTACGAGCAGTACTTC. V and J are TRBV28 and TRBJ2-5; 9 bases map to TRBD1. The J call is uncertain, as TRBJ2-7 better fits the DNA end. The CDR3 contains 18 residues. Germline CDR1 and CDR2: MDHEN and SYDVKM.

To note about this clone: A read error is the likely source, as a far larger clone sits one nucleotide away. The chain carries TRBV10-3 and TRBJ1-1; D remains ambiguous. The CDR3 length is 14 residues. V was pared by 10 bases and J by 3 bases, with 18 bases between. The germline gives CDR1 ENHRY, CDR2 SYGVKD. The CDR3 DNA sequence: TGTGCCACAAGTACCGTCGGGAGTTACACTGAAGCTTTCTTT. It encodes CATSTVGSYTEAFF.

The gene calls are TRBV18 and TRBJ2-5; D may be TRBD1 or TRBD2 (5 bases each). V lost 10 bases, J lost 7 bases, and 25 bases lay in between. This CDR3 is built from 15 residues. Germline lookup yields CDR1 KGHSH and CDR2 LQKENI. Here the CDR3 DNA reads TGTGCCACAGCCTCGAGGGGCGAGGGATTGGGGACCCAGTACTTC. Protein product: CATASRGEGLGTQYF.

Only one count was recorded for this clone. The chain has TRBV28 and TRBJ1-5, with 7 bases fitting TRBD1. CDR1 MDHEN and CDR2 SYDVKM come from the germline V gene. The CDR3 spans 14 residues. Unmatched junction bases numbered 9, after V lost 7 bases and J lost 6 bases. CDR3 DNA sequence: TGTGCCAGCAAGCGACAGGGTATGGGTCAGCCCCAGCATTTT. Protein product: CASKRQGMGQPQHF.

This clone was detected once. The chain joins TRBV27 to TRBJ2-7, with TRBD2 matching 8 bases. V lost 6 bases, J lost 7 bases, and 14 bases stayed unmatched. CDR1 is MNHEY and CDR2 is SMNVEV in the germline V gene (reference sequence). CDR3 size: 15 residues. The CDR3 DNA is TGTGCCAGCAGGGACAGCGGGAGTGTGTCGGGGGAGCAGTACTTC. This sequence encodes CASRDSGSVSGEQYF.

This clone was counted between two and nine times. The chain joins TRBV7-9 to TRBJ1-5; the match to TRBD1 covers 8 bases. CDR3 length: 14 amino acids. Germline V gene sequence: CDR1 SEHNR, CDR2 FQNEAQ (reference sequence). J was trimmed by 5 bases and V by 1 base; bases with no gene match: 1. The CDR3: CASSLDRGDQPQHF. CDR3 bases: TGTGCCAGCAGCTTAGACAGGGGGGATCAGCCCCAGCATTTT.

The sample holds a few counts of this clone. J is TRBJ2-1 and V is TRBV2; 11 positions match TRBD2. CDR1 is SNHLY and CDR2 is FYNNEI in the germline V gene. The CDR3 has 14 residues. The V gene end was trimmed by 8 bases and the J gene end by 5 bases; junction bases not matched to a gene: 5. The DNA for the CDR3 is TGTGCCAGCGGGGGGACTAGCGGTGACAATGAGCAGTTCTTC. It yields the protein CASGGTSGDNEQFF.

The table lists this clone with a count of one. Here the CDR3 reads CASSSGTGLDQPQHF. For the CDR3, the DNA is TGTGCCAGCAGCTCCGGGACAGGGTTGGATCAGCCCCAGCATTTT. V gene TRBV7-2 combines with J gene TRBJ1-5; 9 nucleotides align to TRBD1. J gave up 5 bases and V 4 bases, and 6 bases lay outside the gene matches. Germline V gene sequence: CDR1 SGHTA, CDR2 FQGNSA. The CDR3 contains 15 residues. The whole variable domain, filled in from reference TRBV7-2 and TRBJ1-5, reads GAGVSQSPSNKVTEKGKDVELRCDPISGHTALYWYRQSLGQGLEFLIYFQGNSAPDKSGLPSDRFSAERTGGSVSTLTIQRTQQEDSAVYLCASSSGTGLDQPQHFGDGTRLSIL.

This clone was observed a single time. The V and J genes are TRBV7-8 and TRBJ2-5; 7 nucleotides align to TRBD1. Germline V gene sequence: CDR1 SGHVS, CDR2 FQNEAQ. CDR3 length equals 16 residues. Losses at the gene ends were 3 bases for V and 2 bases for J; bases not matched to a gene: 9. The CDR3 region is CASSFRDRTTQETQYF. The CDR3 nucleotides read TGTGCCAGCAGCTTCCGGGACAGAACAACTCAAGAGACCCAGTACTTC.

The V and J genes are TRBV7-9 and TRBJ2-1; 7 positions agree with TRBD2. The CDR3 covers 14 residues. Trimming took 5 bases from V and 8 from J; bases not matched to a gene: 9. The germline V gene has CDR1 SEHNR and CDR2 FQNEAQ (reference sequence). The CDR3 region is CASSLGLTRDEQFF. The CDR3 nucleotides are TGTGCCAGCAGCCTGGGACTAACCAGGGATGAGCAGTTCTTC.

This clone was detected ten times or more. The V call is TRBV27, the J call TRBJ2-1; D may match TRBD1 or TRBD2 (5 bases each). Germline CDR1 reads MNHEY; CDR2 reads SMNVEV (reference sequence). Trimming took off 7 bases at V and 0 bases at J, with 7 bases between the two ends. CDR3 length equals 13 residues. The CDR3 spells CASTGSSYNEQFF. CDR3 DNA: TGTGCCAGCACAGGGAGCTCCTACAATGAGCAGTTCTTC.

J is TRBJ2-7 and V is TRBV2; tentative D call: TRBD2 (6 bases). This CDR3 is 12 amino acids long. Germline CDR1 SNHLY, CDR2 FYNNEI. Deletions cut 7 bases from V and 7 bases from J, with 14 bases between. The CDR3 DNA reads TGTGCCAGCATGGAGGGTTTCGAAGAGCAGTACTTC. Protein sequence: CASMEGFEEQYF.

About this clone itself: Different DNA sequences within this sample yield the same CDR3. The chain links TRBV5-1 to TRBJ2-7, with no clear D. The CDR3 spans 12 residues. V was trimmed by 0 bases and J by 4 bases, leaving 5 bases between them. Per the germline V gene, CDR1 is SGHRS and CDR2 is YFSETQ. The CDR3 loop is CASSLVGYEQYF. The CDR3 DNA sequence: TGCGCCAGCAGCTTGGTGGGGTACGAGCAGTACTTC. Full variable domain (remainder filled in from reference TRBV5-1 and TRBJ2-7): KAGVTQTPRYLIKTRGQQVTLSCSPISGHRSVSWYQQTPGQGLQFLFEYFSETQRNKGNFPGRFSGRQFSNSRSEMNVSTLELGDSALYLCASSLVGYEQYFGPGTRLTVT.

V usage is TRBV11-2 and J usage is TRBJ1-1, with D possibly matching TRBD1 (6 bases). Germline CDR1 and CDR2: SGHAT and FQNNGV. V lost 11 bases and J lost 5, with 30 bases in between. The CDR3 length is 17 residues. This CDR3 is CALYLTGARTLGTEAFF. The CDR3 DNA sequence: TGTGCCCTGTACTTAACGGGGGCCAGGACCCTGGGAACTGAAGCTTTCTTT.

This clone was found a few times. This is likely an artifact of a read error, given a far larger clone one base away. This chain connects TRBV7-3 to TRBJ2-1; a weak D match, TRBD2 (6 bases). The CDR3 has 13 amino acids. The germline gives CDR1 SGHTA, CDR2 FQGTGA. This CDR3 reads CASSLASDNERFF. The CDR3 DNA follows: TGTGCCAGCAGCTTAGCTAGCGACAATGAGCGGTTCTTC. The whole variable domain, remainder taken from reference TRBV7-3 and TRBJ2-1, is GAGVSQTPSNKVTEKGKYVELRCDPISGHTALYWYRQSLGQGPEFLIYFQGTGAADDSGLPNDRFFAVRPEGSVSTLKIQRTERGDSAVYLCASSLASDNERFFGPGTRLTVL.

This chain connects TRBV29-1 to TRBJ1-2; D call uncertain. This CDR3 is built from 14 residues. The ends were cut back, 4 bases at V and 7 bases at J, with 19 bases in the middle. CDR1 and CDR2 (germline): SQVTM, ANQGSEA. CDR3 sequence (DNA): TGCAGCGTTGCCCTCGGATCCGAGGACTGTGGCTACACCTTC. Translating gives CSVALGSEDCGYTF.

Here the CDR3 reads CASSFSRQTSGINTGELFF. In DNA, the CDR3 is TGTGCCAGCAGCTTTAGCCGACAGACTAGCGGGATAAACACCGGGGAGCTGTTTTTT. This chain connects TRBV7-9 to TRBJ2-2, with TRBD2 matching over 11 bases. J lost 2 bases, V lost 3 bases, and 11 bases had no gene match. The CDR3 runs 19 residues. Germline V gene data show CDR1 as SEHNR and CDR2 as FQNEAQ (reference sequence).

V usage is TRBV28 and J usage is TRBJ2-5, with 8 bases fitting TRBD1. The length of the CDR3 is 16 residues. The V segment lost 3 bases and the J segment 5 bases; nucleotides outside the gene matches: 11. CDR1 MDHEN and CDR2 SYDVKM come from the germline V gene. CDR3 in amino acids: CASSLSAGGLGETQYF. DNA of the CDR3: TGTGCCAGCAGTTTGTCCGCAGGGGGCCTGGGGGAGACCCAGTACTTC.

The chain carries TRBV7-2 and TRBJ2-1; the D is unclear. The length of the CDR3 is 11 residues. Trimming pared 3 bases from V and 8 bases from J, leaving 5 bases between. Per the germline V gene, CDR1 is SGHTA and CDR2 is FQGNSA. The chain's CDR3 is CASSFLDEQFF. The CDR3 DNA reads as TGTGCCAGCAGCTTCTTGGATGAGCAGTTCTTC. Together with reference TRBV7-2 and TRBJ2-1, the CDR3 gives the full variable domain: GAGVSQSPSNKVTEKGKDVELRCDPISGHTALYWYRQSLGQGLEFLIYFQGNSAPDKSGLPSDRFSAERTGGSVSTLTIQRTQQEDSAVYLCASSFLDEQFFGPGTRLTVL.